This TCR beta chain is from a study of T-cell reconstitution after alpha-beta-depleted transplantation in children. V shed 0 bases and J shed 3 bases, with 11 bases lying between them. The CDR3 is made up of 15 amino acids. In germline, CDR1 is LNHNV, CDR2 YYDKDF (reference sequence). General observations from the study: Several hundred graft clones that had expanded were reportedly the source of alpha-beta T cells about two months after transplant. Once a year had passed after transplant, T-cell counts and diversity came mostly from newly produced T cells. TCRbeta diversity was high at day 60 in some patients (a result of surviving recipient T cells and thymic progenitors).

Points on this clonotype: Its antigen is unknown.

Unique molecular identifiers were used in preparing the TCRbeta library. One entry per CDR3 protein, called by TCRdb with MiXCR from the PCR reads. There are about 310,000 distinct CDR3 sequences in the sample; 23% occur only once, and approximately 11% lies in the top ten. The chain links TRBV15 to TRBJ1-1; D possibly corresponds to TRBD1 (5 bases). The receptor comes from a male patient younger than 18 who had a stem cell transplant for acute lymphoblastic leukemia, so the T cells may come from the graft donor. The sample consisted of PBMCs, mostly from graft donor cells, taken 180 days after TCRalphabeta/CD19-depleted stem cell transplant. The CDR3 loop is CATSRDMGDDTEAFF. DNA for the CDR3: TGTGCCACCAGCAGAGATATGGGGGACGACACTGAAGCTTTCTTT.